The subject of this entry is one T cell receptor beta chain. This clonotype showed up many times. Its antigen has not been determined. One base away there is no much larger clone; base qualities are not given. Measured from the cysteine to the phenylalanine, the CDR3 is 13 residues long. The sequence is cut down to CDR3 DNA, 39 bases in frame from base 1. The germline ends are 10 bases apart after V is trimmed by 4 bases and J by 7 bases. The germline V gene (reference sequence) provides CDR1 WNHNN and CDR2 SYGVQD. The listed sequencing device is Illumina MiSeq. Using fastp trimming at Q25 and MiXCR clonotype assembly, TCRdb reanalyzed the public sequencing data and kept in-frame beta chains. Rows with a matching CDR3 protein are joined into one entry that keeps the most common DNA and genes. For this sample there are about 4,500 distinct CDR3 sequences; about 9.2% appear just once. Around 33% of the sample lies in the top ten.

These data come from a study. The clonotype originates from a human donor with rheumatoid arthritis. Recombination connected TRBV10-1 to TRBJ2-2, with no D gene named confidently. The source material was CD4+ T cells from peripheral blood. In nucleotide form, the sequence is TGCGCCAGCAGTGCAGCGATCCACGGGGAGCTGTTTTTT. The translation is CASSAAIHGELFF.